The 25 T cell receptor beta chains in this list originate from one sample, sequenced in a study of shared clonotypes between healthy human individuals. The protocol was immunoSEQ multiplex PCR, while the TCRdb copy is restricted to in-frame clones and leaves out a portion. The table has millions of clones, around 90% seen once. The sequencing input was naive CD4+ T cells sorted from blood. Subset specified: CD45RA+ positively selected. All receptors derive from a young man in good health.

CDR3: CASSFSGTGATGELFF. The CDR3 DNA follows: TGTGCCAGCAGCTTTTCCGGGACAGGGGCAACTGGGGAGCTGTTTTTT. The chain is built from TRBV11-2 and TRBJ2-2, with 10 bases identical to TRBD1. CDR1 and CDR2 from the germline V gene are SGHAT and FQNNGV. J lost 8 bases, V lost 3 bases, and 9 bases had no gene match. The CDR3 has 16 amino acids.

In DNA form, the CDR3 reads TGTGCCAGCTCACCCCGGGGTAGCCGAAGCACCGGGGAGCTGTTTTTT. Translating it yields CASSPRGSRSTGELFF. The V call is TRBV18, the J call TRBJ2-2; TRBD2 might be the D (5 bases). V was trimmed by 3 bases and J by 4 bases, leaving 15 bases between them. The germline gives CDR1 KGHSH, CDR2 LQKENI. This CDR3 has 16 amino acids. The variable domain in full, with the rest retrieved from reference TRBV18 and TRBJ2-2, is NAGVMQNPRHLVRRRGQEARLRCSPMKGHSHVYWYRQLPEEGLKFMVYLQKENIIDESGMPKERFSAEFPKEGPSILRIQQVVRGDSAAYFCASSPRGSRSTGELFFGEGSRLTVL.

With regard to this clone: This CDR3 is also generated by other DNA sequences in the sample. This CDR3 is CSVDRVGETQYF. The CDR3 DNA reads as TGCAGCGTTGACAGGGTGGGAGAGACCCAGTACTTC. The chain links TRBV29-1 to TRBJ2-5, with D perhaps matching TRBD1 (5 bases). The CDR3 has 12 residues. The V gene's germline CDR1 is SQVTM and CDR2 ANQGSEA. V lost 3 bases, J lost 4 bases, and 9 bases lay in between.

J is TRBJ1-5 and V is TRBV27, with D perhaps TRBD1 (5 bases). V was trimmed by 5 bases and J by 5 bases, leaving 13 bases between them. The length of the CDR3 is 14 residues. In germline, CDR1 is MNHEY, CDR2 SMNVEV (reference sequence). CDR3: CASSRGGRYQPQHF. CDR3 DNA: TGTGCCAGCAGTCGGGGGGGACGGTATCAGCCCCAGCATTTT.

This clone appeared a single time. V is TRBV7-2 and J is TRBJ1-3, with D unclear. V dropped 1 base and J dropped 3 bases, with 4 bases sitting between them. Germline lookup yields CDR1 SGHTA and CDR2 FQGNSA. The CDR3 covers 13 residues. CDR3: CASSLVFGNTIYF. The CDR3 DNA is TGTGCCAGCAGCTTAGTATTTGGAAACACCATATATTTT.

The gene calls are TRBV5-5 and TRBJ2-2; D may match TRBD1 or TRBD2 (5 bases each). CDR3 size: 14 residues. The V gene's germline CDR1 is SGHKS and CDR2 YYEKEE (reference sequence). Between the trimmed V and J ends, which lost 3 bases and 6 bases, there was a span of 12 bases. The CDR3 DNA follows: TGTGCCAGCAGCTGGGGGACGATGCCCGGGGAGCTGTTTTTT. This codes for CASSWGTMPGELFF.

Of note for this clone: The sample carries other DNA sequences with the same CDR3. The gene calls are TRBV5-1 and TRBJ1-1, with 7 bases matching TRBD1. The V gene's germline CDR1 is SGHRS and CDR2 YFSETQ. V shed 0 bases, J shed 1 base, and the junction held 3 bases outside the gene matches. There are 15 residues in the CDR3. CDR3 in DNA: TGCGCCAGCAGCTTGGGTGGACAGGCGAACACTGAAGCTTTCTTT. It is translated as CASSLGGQANTEAFF.

A word on this clone: Germline is not matched at one junction end, which may reflect a read error. V and J are TRBV7-7 and TRBJ2-2; D perhaps matches TRBD2 (5 bases). Germline CDR1 reads SSHAT; CDR2 reads FNYEAQ (reference sequence). The CDR3 is 14 amino acids. The CDR3 region is CASRLGEGTGELFF. The CDR3 bases are TGTGCTAGCAGATTAGGCGAGGGCACCGGGGAGCTGTTTTTT.

The chain carries TRBV5-1 and TRBJ2-7; the match to TRBD1 covers 8 bases. The CDR3 length is 14 residues. The trim removed 2 bases at V and 5 bases at J, leaving 6 bases unmatched. Looked up from germline, CDR1 is SGHRS and CDR2 is YFSETQ. In DNA form, the CDR3 reads TGCGCCAGCAGCTTACCGGACAGGGTCGACGAGCAGTACTTC. Translating gives CASSLPDRVDEQYF.

This chain joins TRBV10-3 and TRBJ2-4; 11 nucleotides align to TRBD2. Germline-derived CDR1 and CDR2 are ENHRY and SYGVKD. The CDR3 sequence is 15 residues long. The trim removed 2 bases at V and 6 bases at J, leaving 3 bases unmatched. CDR3 DNA sequence: TGTGCCATCAGTGAGGGGACTAGCGGCGGAAACATTCAGTACTTC. As protein: CAISEGTSGGNIQYF.

Worth noting for this clone: Germline and junction disagree at one end, which may indicate a read error. This specimen includes other DNA sequences encoding the same CDR3. The chain employs TRBV2 and TRBJ1-5; D not resolved. This CDR3 has 15 residues. Germline V gene data show CDR1 as SNHLY and CDR2 as FYNNEI. The CDR3, as DNA: TGTGCCAGCAGCGAAGGACGGGATAGCAATCAGCCCCAGCATTTT. Its translation is CASSEGRDSNQPQHF. Based on the CDR3 plus reference TRBV2 and TRBJ1-5, the full variable domain is EPEVTQTPSHQVTQMGQEVILRCVPISNHLYFYWYRQILGQKVEFLVSFYNNEISEKSEIFDDQFSVERPDGSNFTLKIRSTKLEDSAMYFCASSEGRDSNQPQHFGDGTRLSIL.

V is TRBV19 and J is TRBJ1-2; D gene unclear. There are 13 residues in the CDR3. Trimming removed 7 bases at V and 8 bases at J, with 17 bases between. Germline V lookup: CDR1 LNHDA, CDR2 SQIVND (reference sequence). The CDR3 DNA follows: TGTGCCAGTACCCCCGCGGGAGGGTACGGCTACACCTTC. Translated: CASTPAGGYGYTF.

This chain connects TRBV7-3 to TRBJ1-1; D is unresolved. CDR1 and CDR2 (germline): SGHTA, FQGTGA. This CDR3 contains 14 residues. V lost 1 base to trimming and J lost 1 base, with 7 bases between them. For the CDR3, the DNA is TGTGCCAGCAGCTTAATGGCGGAGAACACTGAAGCTTTCTTT. Residues: CASSLMAENTEAFF.

This clone was counted a few times. Other nucleotide sequences in the sample specify the same CDR3. The chain recombines TRBV18 with TRBJ1-1; D gene unclear. This CDR3 is built from 13 residues. Trimming removed 1 base at V and 1 base at J, with 4 bases between. Germline CDR1 and CDR2: KGHSH and LQKENI. The CDR3 bases are TGTGCCAGCTCACCACAACAGAACACTGAAGCTTTCTTT. Protein: CASSPQQNTEAFF.

In nucleotides, the CDR3 is TGTGCCAGCAGCTTAGTGGCCAGCTACAATGAGCAGTTCTTC. It is translated as CASSLVASYNEQFF. The chain combines TRBV7-9 with TRBJ2-1; D ambiguous. The CDR3 covers 14 residues. Trimming cost V 1 base and J 3 bases, with 7 bases left between them. Germline lookup yields CDR1 SEHNR and CDR2 FQNEAQ (reference sequence).

The rearrangement joins TRBV6-6 to TRBJ1-5; D uncertain. Between the trimmed V and J ends, which lost 6 bases and 6 bases, there was a span of 21 bases. This CDR3 contains 16 residues. Germline V CDR1 and CDR2: MNHNY, SVGAGI (reference sequence). For the CDR3, the DNA is TGTGCCAGCAGCTCCCGGGGAGGGTGGTCCCTTCAGCCCCAGCATTTT. This codes for CASSSRGGWSLQPQHF.

The chain combines TRBV30 with TRBJ1-2; D is unresolved. Germline V lookup: CDR1 GTSNPN, CDR2 SVGIG (reference sequence). There are 11 residues in the CDR3. V lost 4 bases to trimming and J lost 8 bases, with 11 bases between them. CDR3 DNA: TGTGCCTGGACCCAGGATAGAGGCTACACCTTC. As protein: CAWTQDRGYTF.

V is TRBV27 and J is TRBJ2-3; 12 positions agree with TRBD2. The germline CDR1 and CDR2 sequences are MNHEY and SMNVEV (reference sequence). The length of the CDR3 is 18 residues. Trimming removed 2 bases from V and 2 bases from J; junction bases left unmatched: 8. The CDR3 loop is CASSLASGRAPITDTQYF. The CDR3 nucleotides are TGTGCCAGCAGTTTAGCTAGCGGGAGGGCCCCCATCACAGATACGCAGTATTTT.

V and J are TRBV4-3 and TRBJ2-1; 9 bases align to TRBD2. Germline assignment: CDR1 LGHNA and CDR2 YSLEER. V shed 2 bases and J 2 bases; nucleotides not matched to a gene: 10. The CDR3 runs to 18 residues. The CDR3 reads CASSQYRSGTSTYNEQFF. Here the CDR3 DNA reads TGCGCCAGCAGCCAATACCGAAGCGGGACTAGCACCTACAATGAGCAGTTCTTC.

The rearrangement links TRBV18 to TRBJ2-5; no clear D gene. This CDR3 contains 14 residues. CDR1 is KGHSH, CDR2 LQKENI, per germline. V gave up 4 bases and J gave up 0 bases, with 9 bases separating them. CDR3 in DNA: TGTGCCAGCTCACTAGAGGCCAACCAAGAGACCCAGTACTTC. This sequence encodes CASSLEANQETQYF.

The V gene is TRBV5-8, the J gene TRBJ1-1; 8 bases are a match to TRBD1. CDR3 size: 16 residues. Germline-derived CDR1 and CDR2 are SGHTS and YDEGEE. The ends lost 7 bases at V and 3 bases at J; junction bases unmatched: 14. The CDR3 spells CASAGTGDRRYTEAFF. The CDR3 nucleotides are TGTGCCAGCGCTGGGACAGGTGATCGTAGGTACACTGAAGCTTTCTTT.

The rearrangement uses TRBV12-5 and TRBJ2-3, with TRBD2 matching 9 bases. CDR1 and CDR2 (germline): LGHNT, FRNRAP. The CDR3 consists of 13 residues. Trimming removed 6 bases from V and 3 bases from J; junction bases left unmatched: 1. The CDR3 DNA reads as TGTGCTAGTGGGACTAGCGGAACAGATACGCAGTATTTT. Its translation: CASGTSGTDTQYF.

The rearrangement joins TRBV28 to TRBJ2-7; D not resolved. This CDR3 has 13 residues. In germline, CDR1 is MDHEN, CDR2 SYDVKM. V shed 2 bases and J shed 6 bases, with 11 bases lying between them. The CDR3 region has the DNA TGTGCCAGCAGTTTAGGAGTGTTGCTCGAGCAGTACTTC. This encodes CASSLGVLLEQYF. Full variable domain (rest looked up from reference TRBV28 and TRBJ2-7): DVKVTQSSRYLVKRTGEKVFLECVQDMDHENMFWYRQDPGLGLRLIYFSYDVKMKEKGDIPEGYSVSREKKERFSLILESASTNQTSMYLCASSLGVLLEQYFGPGTRLTVT.

The V and J genes are TRBV27 and TRBJ2-5; 7 bases fit TRBD2. Germline values: CDR1 MNHEY, CDR2 SMNVEV (reference sequence). V was pared by 2 bases and J by 5 bases, with 11 bases of the junction left unmatched. The CDR3 loop spans 16 amino acids. CDR3 in DNA: TGTGCCAGCAGTTTAAGGTCAGGGAGGGTTTGGGAGACCCAGTACTTC. This translates into CASSLRSGRVWETQYF.

This rearrangement joins TRBV5-6 to TRBJ1-5; D not certain. In germline, CDR1 is SGHDT, CDR2 YYEEEE. The CDR3 has 15 residues. Deletions cut 2 bases from V and 4 bases from J, with 13 bases between. The CDR3 region is CASSFGRVRNQPQHF. As DNA, the CDR3 is TGTGCCAGCAGCTTCGGTAGGGTGAGGAATCAGCCCCAGCATTTT. Drawing the rest from reference TRBV5-6 and TRBJ1-5, the complete variable domain is DAGVTQSPTHLIKTRGQQVTLRCSPKSGHDTVSWYQQALGQGPQFIFQYYEEEERQRGNFPDRFSGHQFPNYSSELNVNALLLGDSALYLCASSFGRVRNQPQHFGDGTRLSIL.